This TCR beta chain was observed in a study of response to subunit inactivated influenza vaccine. Findings of the study overall: The authors put forward the suggestion that each seasonal influenza vaccination may bring in only a limited number of new T cells.

In TCRdb, the RT-PCR reads were re-called with MiXCR into one record per CDR3 protein. The sample holds fewer than 700,000 distinct CDR3 sequences, roughly 13% seen once. This clonotype has only a few counts. The antigen remains undetermined. The CDR3 is 16 amino acids. The V gene's germline CDR1 is MNHEY and CDR2 SMNVEV (reference sequence). Unmatched junction bases numbered 10, after V lost 5 bases and J lost 8 bases. The source material was PBMCs from blood, sampled about 40 days after vaccination. The TCR originated in a man aged 50-59 years who received an inactivated influenza vaccine. This chain uses TRBV27 with TRBJ2-3; 13 nucleotides match TRBD2. CDR3 loop: CASSILGTSGAVTQYF. The CDR3 DNA is TGTGCCAGCAGTATCCTCGGGACTAGCGGGGCGGTTACGCAGTATTTT.